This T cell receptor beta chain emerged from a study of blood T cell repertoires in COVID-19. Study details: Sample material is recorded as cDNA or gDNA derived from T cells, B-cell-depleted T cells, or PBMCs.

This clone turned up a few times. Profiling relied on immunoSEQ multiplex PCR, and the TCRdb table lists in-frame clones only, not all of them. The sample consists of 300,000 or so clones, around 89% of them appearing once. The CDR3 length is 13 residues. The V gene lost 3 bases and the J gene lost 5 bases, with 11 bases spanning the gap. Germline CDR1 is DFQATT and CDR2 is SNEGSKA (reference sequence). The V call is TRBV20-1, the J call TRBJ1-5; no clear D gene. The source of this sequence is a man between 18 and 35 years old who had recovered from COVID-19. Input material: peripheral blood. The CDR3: CSASTEGDQPQHF. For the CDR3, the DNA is TGCAGTGCTAGTACAGAAGGCGATCAGCCCCAGCATTTT.